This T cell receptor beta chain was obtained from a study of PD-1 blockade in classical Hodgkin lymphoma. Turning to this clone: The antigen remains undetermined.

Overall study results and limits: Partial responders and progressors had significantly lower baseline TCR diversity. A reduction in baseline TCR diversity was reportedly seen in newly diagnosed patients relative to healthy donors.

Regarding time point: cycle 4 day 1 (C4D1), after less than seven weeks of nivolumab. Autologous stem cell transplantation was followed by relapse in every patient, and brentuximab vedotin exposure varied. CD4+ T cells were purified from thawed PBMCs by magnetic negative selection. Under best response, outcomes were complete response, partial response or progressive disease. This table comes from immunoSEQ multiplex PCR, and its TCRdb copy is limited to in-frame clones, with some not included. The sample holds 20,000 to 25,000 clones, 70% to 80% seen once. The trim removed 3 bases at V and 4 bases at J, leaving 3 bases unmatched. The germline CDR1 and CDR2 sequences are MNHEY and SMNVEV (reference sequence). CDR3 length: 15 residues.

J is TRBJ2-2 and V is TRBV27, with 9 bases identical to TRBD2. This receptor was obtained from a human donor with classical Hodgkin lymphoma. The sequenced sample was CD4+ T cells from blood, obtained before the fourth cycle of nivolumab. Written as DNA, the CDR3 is TGTGCCAGCAGTTTGCGGGGGGGCAGCACCGGGGAGCTGTTTTTT. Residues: CASSLRGGSTGELFF.